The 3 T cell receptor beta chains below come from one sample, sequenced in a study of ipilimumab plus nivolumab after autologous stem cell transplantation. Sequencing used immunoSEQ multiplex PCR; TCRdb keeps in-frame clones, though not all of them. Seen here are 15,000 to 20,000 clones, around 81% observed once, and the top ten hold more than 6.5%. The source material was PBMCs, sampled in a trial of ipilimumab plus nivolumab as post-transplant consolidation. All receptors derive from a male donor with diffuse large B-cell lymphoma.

The DNA of the CDR3 is TGTGCCAGCAGTTACTCAGGACTAGGGGCCTACGAGCAGTACTTC. Residues: CASSYSGLGAYEQYF. J is TRBJ2-7 and V is TRBV6-5, with 7 nucleotides matching TRBD2. This CDR3 region has 15 residues. Unmatched junction bases numbered 4, after V lost 0 bases and J lost 2 bases. CDR1 is MNHEY, CDR2 SVGAGI, per germline.

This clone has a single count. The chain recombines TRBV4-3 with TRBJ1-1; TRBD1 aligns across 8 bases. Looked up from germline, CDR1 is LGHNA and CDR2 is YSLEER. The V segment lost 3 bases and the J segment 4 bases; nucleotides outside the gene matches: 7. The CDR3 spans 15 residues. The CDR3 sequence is CASSQSGTGGTEAFF. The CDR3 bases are TGCGCCAGCAGCCAGTCCGGGACAGGAGGCACTGAAGCTTTCTTT.

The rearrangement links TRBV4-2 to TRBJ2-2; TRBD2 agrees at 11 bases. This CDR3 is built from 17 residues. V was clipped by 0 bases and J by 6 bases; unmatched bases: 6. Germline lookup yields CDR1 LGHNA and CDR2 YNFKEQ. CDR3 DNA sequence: TGTGCCAGCAGCCAAGAGCTCCCTAGCGGGGGGCCCGGGGAGCTGTTTTTT. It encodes CASSQELPSGGPGELFF.